These 22 T cell receptor beta chains came from one sample sequenced in a study of cytomegalovirus exposure and HLA in healthy donors. Primers included in the PCR were 60 Vbeta and 13 Jbeta primers. Produced via immunoSEQ multiplex PCR; TCRdb's table is partial and in-frame only. Of more than 75,000 clones listed, 60% to 80% are singletons. Sequenced: PBMCs. The receptors derive from a woman between 40 and 55 years old in good health and CMV-seronegative.

This clone was observed a few times. The chain joins TRBV27 to TRBJ1-2; the match to TRBD1 covers 7 bases. With 0 bases clipped from V and 4 bases from J, the junction kept 5 bases outside the gene matches. This CDR3 is 15 amino acids long. Germline-derived CDR1 and CDR2 are MNHEY and SMNVEV (reference sequence). CDR3 bases: TGTGCCAGCAGTTTATCAAGACAGGGTCGCTATGGCTACACCTTC. Protein sequence: CASSLSRQGRYGYTF.

In this sample, this clone turned up once. The gene calls are TRBV9 and TRBJ1-1; 8 bases map to TRBD1. J lost 4 bases, V lost 1 base, and 3 bases had no gene match. The CDR3 is made up of 14 amino acids. CDR1 and CDR2 (germline): SGDLS, YYNGEE. Here the CDR3 reads CASSVTTGGTEAFF. CDR3 nucleotides: TGTGCCAGCAGCGTAACAACAGGGGGCACTGAAGCTTTCTTT.

In its sample, this clone ranks as medium-sized. The chain employs TRBV7-9 and TRBJ1-1; 8 nucleotides agree with TRBD1. CDR1 is SEHNR and CDR2 is FQNEAQ in the germline V gene (reference sequence). Germline trimming cut 5 bases from V and 7 bases from J; bases unmatched to any gene: 6. The CDR3 covers 13 residues. The DNA for the CDR3 is TGTGCCAGCAGCACCTCGGACAGGGATGAAGCTTTCTTT. It encodes CASSTSDRDEAFF.

CDR3 DNA sequence: TGTGCCACCAGCAGAGGGGGCAGTGGCTCCTACGAGCAGTACTTC. It is translated as CATSRGGSGSYEQYF. V gene TRBV15 combines with J gene TRBJ2-7, with a weak D call TRBD1 (5 bases). CDR3 size: 15 residues. CDR1 and CDR2 (germline): LNHNV, YYDKDF (reference sequence). Trimming removed 1 base at V and 0 bases at J, with 10 bases between. Looking up the rest from reference TRBV15 and TRBJ2-7 gives the full variable domain: DAMVIQNPRYQVTQFGKPVTLSCSQTLNHNVMYWYQQKSSQAPKLLFHYYDKDFNNEADTPDNFQSRRPNTSFCFLDIRSPGLGDTAMYLCATSRGGSGSYEQYFGPGTRLTVT.

J is TRBJ1-5 and V is TRBV2; TRBD1 might be the D (5 bases). CDR3 size: 12 residues. V was clipped by 6 bases and J by 4 bases, with 7 bases between them. Germline V gives CDR1 SNHLY, CDR2 FYNNEI. CDR3 protein: CASREGNQPQHF. The DNA for the CDR3 is TGTGCCAGCAGGGAGGGGAATCAGCCCCAGCATTTT.

The rearrangement joins TRBV6-6 to TRBJ1-1; TRBD1 might be the D (6 bases). This CDR3 is 15 amino acids long. V lost 7 bases and J 2 bases, leaving 17 bases between the germline ends. Germline V gene lookup returns CDR1 MNHNY and CDR2 SVGAGI (reference sequence). The chain's CDR3 is CASTDGQQINTEAFF. CDR3 bases: TGTGCCAGCACCGACGGACAGCAAATAAACACTGAAGCTTTCTTT.

The chain uses TRBV13 and TRBJ1-2, with 7 bases that match TRBD1. CDR3 size: 17 residues. Per the germline V gene, CDR1 is PRHDT and CDR2 is FYEKMQ (reference sequence). J gave up 2 bases and V 3 bases, and 12 bases lay outside the gene matches. The CDR3 coding sequence is TGTGCCAGCAGCTTCATAGGGGGCCTCAGGCAGAACTATGGCTACACCTTC. This encodes CASSFIGGLRQNYGYTF. The variable domain in full, with the rest retrieved from reference TRBV13 and TRBJ1-2, is AAGVIQSPRHLIKEKRETATLKCYPIPRHDTVYWYQQGPGQDPQFLISFYEKMQSDKGSIPDRFSAQQFSDYHSELNMSSLELGDSALYFCASSFIGGLRQNYGYTFGSGTRLTVV.

In this sample, this clone turned up once. V usage is TRBV6-1 and J usage is TRBJ2-2; TRBD2 agrees at 12 bases. Germline V gene data show CDR1 as MNHNS and CDR2 as SASEGT. The trim removed 4 bases at V and 7 bases at J, leaving 7 bases unmatched. This CDR3 has 16 amino acids. CDR3 region: CASSGRLAGEGGELFF. As DNA, the CDR3 is TGTGCCAGCAGTGGCCGACTAGCGGGGGAGGGCGGGGAGCTGTTTTTT.

Details on this clone: One end of the junction does not line up with germline, which may come from a read error. J is TRBJ1-5 and V is TRBV6-1, with 7 bases that match TRBD1. Germline V gene sequence: CDR1 MNHNS, CDR2 SASEGT. The CDR3 extends over 16 amino acids. The CDR3 nucleotides are TGTGCCAGCAGTGCTATGGGACAGTATAGCAATCAGCCCCAGAATTTT. Translating gives CASSAMGQYSNQPQNF.

The V gene is TRBV5-5, the J gene TRBJ2-7; 10 nucleotides agree with TRBD2. Germline values: CDR1 SGHKS, CDR2 YYEKEE (reference sequence). Losses at the gene ends were 2 bases for V and 7 bases for J; bases not matched to a gene: 9. This CDR3 contains 15 residues. In DNA form, the CDR3 reads TGTGCCAGCAGCTTTCCAGCGGGGGGGCTTGCGGAGCAGTACTTC. Translation: CASSFPAGGLAEQYF.

The chain recombines TRBV5-1 with TRBJ2-1, with 8 bases identical to TRBD2. CDR3 length: 16 amino acids. The V segment lost 3 bases and the J segment 0 bases; nucleotides outside the gene matches: 5. The germline gives CDR1 SGHRS, CDR2 YFSETQ. Written as DNA, the CDR3 is TGCGCCAGCAGCTCACGGGGGGGCTACTCCTACAATGAGCAGTTCTTC. Translated, it gives CASSSRGGYSYNEQFF.

This clone was seen a single time. V and J are TRBV27 and TRBJ1-2, with TRBD1 identical over 8 bases. Per the germline V gene, CDR1 is MNHEY and CDR2 is SMNVEV (reference sequence). V dropped 3 bases and J dropped 5; count of bases not matched to a gene: 8. The CDR3 loop spans 15 amino acids. CDR3 in DNA: TGTGCCAGCAGTTTCTCCGGGACAGGAGCTTATGGCTACACCTTC. Amino acid sequence: CASSFSGTGAYGYTF.

The rearrangement uses TRBV30 and TRBJ1-5; D remains ambiguous. Trimming took 0 bases from V and 6 from J, leaving 18 bases between them. The CDR3 extends over 16 amino acids. Germline-derived CDR1 and CDR2 are GTSNPN and SVGIG (reference sequence). The CDR3 DNA sequence: TGTGCCTGGAGTGTACAATGGGGTCGGGGTCTTCAGCCCCAGCATTTT. Protein sequence: CAWSVQWGRGLQPQHF.

This chain links TRBV7-8 with TRBJ1-4; 10 bases line up with TRBD1. J lost 3 bases, V lost 4 bases, and 5 bases had no gene match. From germline, CDR1 is SGHVS and CDR2 FQNEAQ. The CDR3 contains 16 residues. The CDR3, as DNA: TGTGCCAGCAGCTCGACAGGGGGCTTGGCTAATGAAAAACTGTTTTTT. Its protein product is CASSSTGGLANEKLFF.

The chain is built from TRBV2 and TRBJ1-6; tentative D call: TRBD1 (5 bases). Germline loops: CDR1 SNHLY, CDR2 FYNNEI. The CDR3 extends over 17 amino acids. V lost 5 bases to trimming and J lost 1 base, with 15 bases between them. This CDR3 is CASSIELGGSYNSPLHF. The DNA for the CDR3 is TGTGCCAGCAGTATCGAATTGGGGGGTTCCTATAATTCACCCCTCCACTTT.

The V and J genes are TRBV19 and TRBJ2-1; TRBD2 aligns across 10 bases. The germline V gene has CDR1 LNHDA and CDR2 SQIVND (reference sequence). The CDR3 extends over 17 amino acids. The J segment lost 0 bases and the V segment lost 5 bases, leaving 7 bases of the junction unmatched. This chain's CDR3 is CASSVIAGGPSYNEQFF. The CDR3 bases are TGTGCCAGTAGTGTAATAGCGGGGGGCCCCTCCTACAATGAGCAGTTCTTC. The full variable domain, in which reference TRBV19 and TRBJ2-1 provide the parts outside the CDR3, is DGGITQSPKYLFRKEGQNVTLSCEQNLNHDAMYWYRQDPGQGLRLIYYSQIVNDFQKGDIAEGYSVSREKKESFPLTVTSAQKNPTAFYLCASSVIAGGPSYNEQFFGPGTRLTVL.

The rearrangement links TRBV13 to TRBJ1-1, with TRBD1 matching over 7 bases. V dropped 5 bases and J dropped 5; count of bases not matched to a gene: 8. Germline V gives CDR1 PRHDT, CDR2 FYEKMQ (reference sequence). This CDR3 spans 14 amino acids. CDR3 sequence reads: CASSADRAGTEAFF. DNA for the CDR3: TGTGCCAGCAGCGCCGACAGGGCAGGGACTGAAGCTTTCTTT.

The chain uses TRBV5-1 and TRBJ2-1; 7 nucleotides align to TRBD2. The CDR3 is made up of 16 amino acids. The V gene's germline CDR1 is SGHRS and CDR2 YFSETQ. V dropped 5 bases and J dropped 8; count of bases not matched to a gene: 16. The CDR3 region is CASSWDALAVGDEQFF. CDR3 in DNA: TGCGCCAGCAGTTGGGACGCGCTAGCGGTCGGGGATGAGCAGTTCTTC.

This sequence joins TRBV30 and TRBJ1-5, with TRBD1 as a possible D gene (6 bases). Trimming took 1 base from V and 6 from J, leaving 10 bases between them. Germline lookup yields CDR1 GTSNPN and CDR2 SVGIG (reference sequence). The CDR3 is 13 amino acids. The chain's CDR3 is CAWSDAGVQPQHF. CDR3 sequence (DNA): TGTGCCTGGAGTGATGCAGGGGTTCAGCCCCAGCATTTT.

The CDR3 protein is CAISLGGSTGQNYGYTF. DNA for the CDR3: TGTGCCATCAGCCTGGGGGGATCGACGGGACAGAACTATGGCTACACCTTC. The V call is TRBV10-3, the J call TRBJ1-2; 7 bases align to TRBD1. Germline CDR1 reads ENHRY; CDR2 reads SYGVKD. J gave up 2 bases and V 6 bases, and 15 bases lay outside the gene matches. This CDR3 spans 17 amino acids.

The chain recombines TRBV5-1 with TRBJ2-7; D remains unclear. V was trimmed by 1 base and J by 2 bases, leaving 7 bases between them. The CDR3 runs 13 residues. Germline values: CDR1 SGHRS, CDR2 YFSETQ. CDR3 region: CASSLNQAYEQYF. The CDR3, as DNA: TGCGCCAGCAGCTTGAACCAGGCCTACGAGCAGTACTTC.

The chain employs TRBV7-9 and TRBJ2-7, with D unclear. CDR3 length equals 16 residues. V dropped 2 bases and J dropped 2 bases, with 16 bases sitting between them. Per germline, CDR1 SEHNR and CDR2 FQNEAQ (reference sequence). The CDR3 region is CASSLYTTTVPYEQYF. The DNA for the CDR3 is TGTGCCAGCAGCTTATATACGACAACGGTCCCCTACGAGCAGTACTTC.